This T cell receptor beta chain was recovered during a study of cytomegalovirus exposure and HLA in healthy donors. Overall study: Some 77 million unique TCRs from HLA-typed donors were held in an early release of data. Study-level results: A few V segments could not be told apart, such as TRBV6-2 and TRBV6-3, and were left out. Fewer N-insertions (relative to the roughly 700-donor mean) were reportedly seen in an Asian-associated ancestry cluster in a later analysis.

This clone was observed a few times. Its antigen is currently unknown. PCR used 60 Vbeta primers and 13 Jbeta primers. The data were produced by immunoSEQ multiplex PCR, yet TCRdb's version contains in-frame clones alone and is incomplete. The data hold about 190,000 clones, with roughly 79% observed a single time. The CDR3 is made up of 12 amino acids. V lost 0 bases, J lost 6 bases, and 6 bases lay in between. CDR1 is SGHDT and CDR2 is YYEEEE in the germline V gene. The material sequenced was PBMCs. The chain has TRBV5-6 and TRBJ1-2; possibly TRBD1 for D (6 bases). The receptor comes from a woman under 30 in good health and CMV-seronegative. The CDR3 spells CASSLAGDGYTF. The CDR3 DNA reads TGTGCCAGCAGCTTGGCAGGGGATGGCTACACCTTC.